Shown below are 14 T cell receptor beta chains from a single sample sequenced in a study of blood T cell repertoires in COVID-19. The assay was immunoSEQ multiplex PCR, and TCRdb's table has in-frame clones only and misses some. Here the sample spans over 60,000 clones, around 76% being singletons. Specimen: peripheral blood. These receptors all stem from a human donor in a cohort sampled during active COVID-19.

CDR3 in amino acids: CASRVVGGTDTQYF. The CDR3 nucleotides read TGTGCCAGCAGGGTCGTCGGGGGAACAGATACGCAGTATTTT. The rearrangement joins TRBV2 to TRBJ2-3, with D possibly TRBD2 on 6 matching bases. The length of the CDR3 is 14 residues. Per germline, CDR1 SNHLY and CDR2 FYNNEI. The V end lost 6 bases, the J end lost 3 bases, and 13 bases lay between the germline ends.

The CDR3 protein is CASSLIAGPGGGEQFF. The CDR3 region has the DNA TGTGCCAGCAGCTTGATAGCGGGGCCTGGCGGGGGTGAGCAGTTCTTC. This sequence joins TRBV7-9 and TRBJ2-1, with 8 bases that match TRBD2. This CDR3 comprises 16 residues. Unmatched junction bases numbered 13, after V lost 3 bases and J lost 9 bases. Germline V gene data show CDR1 as SEHNR and CDR2 as FQNEAQ (reference sequence).

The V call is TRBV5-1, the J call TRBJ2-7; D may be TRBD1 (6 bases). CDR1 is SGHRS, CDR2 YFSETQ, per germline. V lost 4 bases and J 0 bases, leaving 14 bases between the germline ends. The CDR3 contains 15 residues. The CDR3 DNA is TGCGCCAGCAGCGGCGGTACAGGGAGCTCCTACGAGCAGTACTTC. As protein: CASSGGTGSSYEQYF.

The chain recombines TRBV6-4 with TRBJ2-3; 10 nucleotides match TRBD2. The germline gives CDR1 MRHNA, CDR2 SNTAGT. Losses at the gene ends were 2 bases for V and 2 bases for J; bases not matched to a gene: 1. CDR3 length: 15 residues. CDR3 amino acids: CASSDSGGATDTQYF. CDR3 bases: TGTGCCAGCAGTGACAGCGGGGGGGCCACAGATACGCAGTATTTT.

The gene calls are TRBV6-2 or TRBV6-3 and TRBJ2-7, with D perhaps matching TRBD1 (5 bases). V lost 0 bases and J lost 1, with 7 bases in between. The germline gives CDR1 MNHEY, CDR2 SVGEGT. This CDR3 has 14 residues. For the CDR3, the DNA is TGTGCCAGCAGTTACTCGAGACAGTCCTACGAGCAGTACTTC. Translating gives CASSYSRQSYEQYF.

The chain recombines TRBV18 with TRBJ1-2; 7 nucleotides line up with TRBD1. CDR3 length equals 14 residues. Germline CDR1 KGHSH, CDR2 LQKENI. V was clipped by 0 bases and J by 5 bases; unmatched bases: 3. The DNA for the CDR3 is TGTGCCAGCTCACCACCGACAGGGTATTATGGCTACACCTTC. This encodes CASSPPTGYYGYTF.

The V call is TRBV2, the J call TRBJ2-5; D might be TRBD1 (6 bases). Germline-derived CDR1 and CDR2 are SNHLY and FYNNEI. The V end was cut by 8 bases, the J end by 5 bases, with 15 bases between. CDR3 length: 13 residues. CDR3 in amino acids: CASLQGRSETQYF. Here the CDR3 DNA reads TGTGCCAGCCTCCAGGGGCGTAGTGAGACCCAGTACTTC.

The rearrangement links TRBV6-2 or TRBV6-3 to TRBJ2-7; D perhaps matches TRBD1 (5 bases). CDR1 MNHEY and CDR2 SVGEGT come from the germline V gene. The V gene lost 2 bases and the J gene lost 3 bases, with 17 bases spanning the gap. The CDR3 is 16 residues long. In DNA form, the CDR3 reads TGTGCCAGCAGTTACGATCCTCAGGGTATCGGCTACGAGCAGTACTTC. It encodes CASSYDPQGIGYEQYF.

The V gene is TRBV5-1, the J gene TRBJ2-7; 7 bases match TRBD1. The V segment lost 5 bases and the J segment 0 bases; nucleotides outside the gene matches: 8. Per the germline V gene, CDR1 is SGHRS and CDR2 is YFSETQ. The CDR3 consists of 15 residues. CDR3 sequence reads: CASSSGTATSYEQYF. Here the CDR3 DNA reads TGCGCCAGCAGTTCCGGGACAGCGACCTCCTACGAGCAGTACTTC.

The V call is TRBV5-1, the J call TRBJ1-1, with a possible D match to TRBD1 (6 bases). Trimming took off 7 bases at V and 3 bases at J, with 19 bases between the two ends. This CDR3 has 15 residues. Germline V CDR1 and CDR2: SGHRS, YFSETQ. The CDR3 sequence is CASSEGGSVYTEAFF. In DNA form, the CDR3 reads TGCGCCAGCTCGGAGGGGGGGTCGGTATACACTGAAGCTTTCTTT.

CDR3 in amino acids: CASSEEGRGSNQPQHF. The CDR3 region has the DNA TGTGCCAGCAGTGAAGAAGGACGGGGGAGCAATCAGCCCCAGCATTTT. J is TRBJ1-5 and V is TRBV2; TRBD1 is a possible D gene (5 bases). The CDR3 loop spans 16 amino acids. CDR1 and CDR2 from the germline V gene are SNHLY and FYNNEI. V dropped 1 base and J dropped 1 base, with 11 bases sitting between them. The variable domain in full, completed from reference TRBV2 and TRBJ1-5, reads EPEVTQTPSHQVTQMGQEVILRCVPISNHLYFYWYRQILGQKVEFLVSFYNNEISEKSEIFDDQFSVERPDGSNFTLKIRSTKLEDSAMYFCASSEEGRGSNQPQHFGDGTRLSIL.

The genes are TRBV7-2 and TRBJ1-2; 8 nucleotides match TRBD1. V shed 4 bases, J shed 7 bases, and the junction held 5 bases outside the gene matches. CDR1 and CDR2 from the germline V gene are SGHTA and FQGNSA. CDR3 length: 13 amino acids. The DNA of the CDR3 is TGTGCCAGCAGCTCGGGACAGGCACTTGGCTACACCTTC. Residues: CASSSGQALGYTF. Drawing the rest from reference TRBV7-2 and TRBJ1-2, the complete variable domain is GAGVSQSPSNKVTEKGKDVELRCDPISGHTALYWYRQSLGQGLEFLIYFQGNSAPDKSGLPSDRFSAERTGGSVSTLTIQRTQQEDSAVYLCASSSGQALGYTFGSGTRLTVV.

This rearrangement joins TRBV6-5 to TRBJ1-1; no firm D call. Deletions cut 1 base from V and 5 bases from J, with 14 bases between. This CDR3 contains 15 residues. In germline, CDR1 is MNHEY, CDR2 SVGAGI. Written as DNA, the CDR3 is TGTGCCAGCAGTTACTGGAGGACCCAGGAGACTGAAGCTTTCTTT. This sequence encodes CASSYWRTQETEAFF.

The CDR3 bases are TGTGCCTGGAGTGTACTAGTCGGTGGGGGGGCGGAAGAGACCCAGTACTTC. It specifies CAWSVLVGGGAEETQYF. The V call is TRBV30, the J call TRBJ2-5; D is perhaps TRBD2 (7 bases). Germline assignment: CDR1 GTSNPN and CDR2 SVGIG (reference sequence). The ends were cut back, 0 bases at V and 3 bases at J, with 20 bases in the middle. The CDR3 consists of 17 residues.